This TCR beta chain originates from a study of blood T cell repertoires in COVID-19. Germline values: CDR1 LNHDA, CDR2 SQIVND (reference sequence). The CDR3 extends over 14 amino acids. Trimming pared 5 bases from V and 0 bases from J, leaving 10 bases between. In the original workflow: Reference gene primer amplification gave nucleated cell count estimates. Sequenced by immunoSEQ multiplex PCR; TCRdb stores in-frame clones only, minus some. D and trimming come from the DNA, and the V and J calls and clone size come from that table. The sample contains more than 55,000 clones, roughly 80% of which appear only once.

The receptor's source is a woman between 50 and 59 years old with active or convalescent COVID-19. Source material: peripheral blood. The genes are TRBV19 and TRBJ1-2; D not certain. DNA of the CDR3: TGTGCCAGTAGTGTTAGACAATCTAACTATGGCTACACCTTC. This translates into CASSVRQSNYGYTF.